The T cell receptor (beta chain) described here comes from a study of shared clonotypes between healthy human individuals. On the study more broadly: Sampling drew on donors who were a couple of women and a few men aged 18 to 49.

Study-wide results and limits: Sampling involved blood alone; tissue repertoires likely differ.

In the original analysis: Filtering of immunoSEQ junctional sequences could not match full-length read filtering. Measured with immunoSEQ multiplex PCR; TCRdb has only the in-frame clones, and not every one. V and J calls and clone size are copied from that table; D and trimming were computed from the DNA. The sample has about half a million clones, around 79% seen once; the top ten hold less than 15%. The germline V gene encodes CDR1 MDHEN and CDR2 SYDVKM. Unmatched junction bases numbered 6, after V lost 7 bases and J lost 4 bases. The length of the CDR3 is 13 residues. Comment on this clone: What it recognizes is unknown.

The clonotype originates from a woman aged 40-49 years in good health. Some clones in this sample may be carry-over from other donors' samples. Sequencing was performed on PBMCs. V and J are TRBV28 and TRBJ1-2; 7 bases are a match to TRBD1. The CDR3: CASKLAGGYGYTF. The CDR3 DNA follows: TGTGCCAGCAAGCTGGCAGGGGGCTATGGCTACACCTTC.